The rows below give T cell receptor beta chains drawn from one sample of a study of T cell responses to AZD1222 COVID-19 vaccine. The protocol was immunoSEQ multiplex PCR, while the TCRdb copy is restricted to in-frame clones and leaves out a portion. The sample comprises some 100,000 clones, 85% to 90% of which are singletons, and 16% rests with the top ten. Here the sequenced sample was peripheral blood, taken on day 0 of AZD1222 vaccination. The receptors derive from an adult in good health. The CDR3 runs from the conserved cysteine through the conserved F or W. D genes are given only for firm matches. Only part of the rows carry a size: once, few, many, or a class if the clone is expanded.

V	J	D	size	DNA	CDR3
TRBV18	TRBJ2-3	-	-	TGTGCCAGCTCACCACGGGGGGATACGCAGTATTTT	CASSPRGDTQYF
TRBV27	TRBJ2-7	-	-	TGTGCCAGCAGTTTATCCCCGAGGACCTACGAGCAGTACTTC	CASSLSPRTYEQYF
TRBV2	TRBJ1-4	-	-	TGTGCCAGCAGTGATAGCATTGAAGAAAAACTGTTTTTT	CASSDSIEEKLFF
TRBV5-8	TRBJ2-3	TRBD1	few	TGTGCCAGCAGGACAGGGGGCGCGACAGATACGCAGTATTTT	CASRTGGATDTQYF
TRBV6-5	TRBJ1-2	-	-	TGTGCCAGCAGCCTCCTGGGGGGGCACTATGGCTACACCTTC	CASSLLGGHYGYTF
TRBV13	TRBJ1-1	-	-	TGTGCCAGCAGCTTACCGGGATCGAACACTGAAGCTTTCTTT	CASSLPGSNTEAFF
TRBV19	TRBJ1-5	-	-	TGTGCCAGTAGTATAGAGGGGGCCAGCAATCAGCCCCAGCATTTT	CASSIEGASNQPQHF
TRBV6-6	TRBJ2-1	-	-	TGTGCCAGCTGCCCGAGACCCTTATCCTACAATGAGCAGTTCTTC	CASCPRPLSYNEQFF
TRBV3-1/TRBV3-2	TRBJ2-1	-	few	TGTGCCAGCAGCCATTTGGATGAGCAGTTCTTC	CASSHLDEQFF
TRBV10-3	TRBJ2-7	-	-	TGTGCCATCAGTGAGTCGGGGGCGGGGCCCTACGAGCAGTACTTC	CAISESGAGPYEQYF
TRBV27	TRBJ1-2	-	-	TGTGCCAGCAGTTTATCGGGGACCTCTAATGGCTACACCTTC	CASSLSGTSNGYTF
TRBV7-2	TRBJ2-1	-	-	TGTGCCAGCAGCTTAATCTACAATGAGCAGTTCTTC	CASSLIYNEQFF
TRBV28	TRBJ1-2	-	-	TGTGCCAGCGCGGCCTTGTTCGATGGCTACACCTTC	CASAALFDGYTF
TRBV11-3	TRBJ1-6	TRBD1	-	TGTGCCAGCAGCCCGGGACAGTATAATTCACCCCTCCACTTT	CASSPGQYNSPLHF
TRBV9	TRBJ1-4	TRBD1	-	TGTGCCAGCAGCGTAGCTATTCGCGACAGGGGTGAAAAACTGTTTTTT	CASSVAIRDRGEKLFF
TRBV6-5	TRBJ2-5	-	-	TGTGCCAGCAGCCTACTGGGACAGTTGGGGGGGACCCAGTACTTC	CASSLLGQLGGTQYF
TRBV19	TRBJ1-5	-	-	TGTGCCAGTGCGGCCCTCAATCAGCCCCAGCATTTT	CASAALNQPQHF
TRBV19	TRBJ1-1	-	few	TGTGCCAGTAGTATGGGGGGGGCCTTGGGAGCTTTCTTT	CASSMGGALGAFF
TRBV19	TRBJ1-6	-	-	TGTGCCAGTAGAGGTGAGCTTAATTCACCCCTCCACTTT	CASRGELNSPLHF
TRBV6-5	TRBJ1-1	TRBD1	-	TGTGCCAGCAGTTCCCGGACAGGTAACACTGAAGCTTTCTTT	CASSSRTGNTEAFF
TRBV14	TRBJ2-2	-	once	TGTGCCAGCAGTTTTTCAGGGTCCGCCGGGGAGCTGTTTTTT	CASSFSGSAGELFF
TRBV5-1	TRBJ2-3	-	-	TGCGCCAGCAGCCCACGTGCTAGCACAGATACGCAGTATTTT	CASSPRASTDTQYF
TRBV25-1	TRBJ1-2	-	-	TGTGCCAGCGGGAACTATGGCTACACCTTC	CASGNYGYTF
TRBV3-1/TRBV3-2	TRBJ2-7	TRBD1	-	TGTGCCAGCAGCCAAGCATATGGGACAGGGAGATCGGGGGAGCAGTACTTC	CASSQAYGTGRSGEQYF
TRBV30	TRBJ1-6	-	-	TGTGCCTGGAGATCGGAGTACTCCTATAATTCACCCCTCCACTTT	CAWRSEYSYNSPLHF
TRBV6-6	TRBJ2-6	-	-	TGTGCCAGCAGTTTCCGACAGTCTGGGGCCAACGTCCTGACTTTC	CASSFRQSGANVLTF
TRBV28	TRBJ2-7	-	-	TGTGCCTGCGCGTGGGACAACTCCTACGAGCAGTACTTC	CACAWDNSYEQYF
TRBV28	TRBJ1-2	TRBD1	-	TGTGCCAGCAGTTCGGGACAGGGACGTACGGATGGCTACACCTTC	CASSSGQGRTDGYTF
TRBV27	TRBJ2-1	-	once	TGTGCCAGCACCCCCTTCGCAGGGGATAATGAGCAGTTCTTC	CASTPFAGDNEQFF
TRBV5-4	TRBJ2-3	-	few	TGTGCCAGCAGCTCCTTTAGTTTAGCCGCCTTGGCAGATACGCAGTATTTT	CASSSFSLAALADTQYF
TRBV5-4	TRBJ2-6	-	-	TGTGCCAGCACCAATGGCCGCTCTGGGGCCAACGTCCTGACTTTC	CASTNGRSGANVLTF